This T cell receptor (beta chain) was retrieved from a study of cytomegalovirus exposure and HLA in healthy donors. Produced via immunoSEQ multiplex PCR; TCRdb's table is partial and in-frame only. This sample has roughly 100,000 clones, with over 85% found just once. Unmatched junction bases numbered 10, after V lost 6 bases and J lost 8 bases. Germline values: CDR1 SGHNT, CDR2 YYREEE (reference sequence). CDR3 length: 15 amino acids. The sequencing sample was made of PBMCs. The clonotype comes from a woman aged 18 to 35 in good health and CMV-seronegative. V is TRBV5-4 and J is TRBJ2-1; 11 bases line up with TRBD2. In DNA, the CDR3 is TGTGCCAGCACCCTACTTAGCGGGGGGGCGTATGAGCAGTTCTTC. Its protein is CASTLLSGGAYEQFF.